Listed here are 27 T cell receptor beta chains from one sample, sequenced in a study of shared clonotypes between healthy human individuals. The assay was immunoSEQ multiplex PCR, and TCRdb's table has in-frame clones only and misses some. This table holds some 2,500,000 clones, 80% to 95% found once. The source material was naive CD4+ T cells from PBMCs. The subset was: CD45RA+ positively selected. The receptors shown here come from a man aged 18 to 30 in good health. Some clones in this sample may be carry-over from other donors' samples.

The genes are TRBV10-1 and TRBJ2-5; no definite D call. Looked up from germline, CDR1 is WNHNN and CDR2 is SYGVQD (reference sequence). Trimming removed 2 bases at V and 5 bases at J, with 9 bases between. CDR3 length: 13 amino acids. CDR3 residues: CASSEGLEETQYF. As DNA, the CDR3 is TGCGCCAGCAGTGAGGGGTTAGAGGAGACCCAGTACTTC.

The chain has TRBV19 and TRBJ2-6; D is uncertain. The CDR3 consists of 19 residues. The germline V and J ends were trimmed by 5 bases and 1 base, with 21 bases remaining between them. Germline CDR1 LNHDA, CDR2 SQIVND (reference sequence). The CDR3 DNA is TGTGCCAGTAGTCCGTTTTACGAGAGGTATGAGTCTGGGGCCAACGTCCTGACTTTC. The encoded protein is CASSPFYERYESGANVLTF.

The chain employs TRBV2 and TRBJ2-7; no firm D call. Trimming took off 10 bases at V and 4 bases at J, with 14 bases between the two ends. The germline V gene has CDR1 SNHLY and CDR2 FYNNEI. The CDR3 sequence is 12 residues long. In DNA form, the CDR3 reads TGTGCCACCTCTTTATCTGGATACGAGCAGTACTTC. Residues: CATSLSGYEQYF.

The chain carries TRBV5-4 and TRBJ2-7; 7 bases are a match to TRBD1. This CDR3 comprises 13 residues. V lost 3 bases and J lost 5; bases outside the gene matches: 5. The germline V gene has CDR1 SGHNT and CDR2 YYREEE (reference sequence). The CDR3 DNA follows: TGTGCCAGCAGCTACACAGGGGTCAACGAGCAGTACTTC. Translation gives CASSYTGVNEQYF.

This chain uses TRBV7-2 with TRBJ2-5; D is unclear. This CDR3 spans 14 amino acids. Trimming left V 4 bases short and J 1 base short, with 10 bases between. The germline CDR1 and CDR2 sequences are SGHTA and FQGNSA. The DNA of the CDR3 is TGTGCCAGCAGCTCCTTAGGCGGCCAAGAGACCCAGTACTTC. Protein: CASSSLGGQETQYF.

The J gene is TRBJ2-7, the V gene TRBV2; 9 bases map to TRBD2. In germline, CDR1 is SNHLY, CDR2 FYNNEI. After removal of 5 bases from V and 5 bases from J, the junction contained 13 bases not matched to a gene. CDR3 length equals 16 residues. This CDR3 is CASSPAGGRFRDEQYF. The CDR3 nucleotides read TGTGCCAGCAGTCCAGCGGGAGGACGATTCCGCGACGAGCAGTACTTC. Full variable domain (missing parts from reference TRBV2 and TRBJ2-7): EPEVTQTPSHQVTQMGQEVILRCVPISNHLYFYWYRQILGQKVEFLVSFYNNEISEKSEIFDDQFSVERPDGSNFTLKIRSTKLEDSAMYFCASSPAGGRFRDEQYFGPGTRLTVT.

The chain has TRBV6-1 and TRBJ2-1; 7 bases fit TRBD1. V gave up 5 bases and J gave up 0 bases; unmatched junction bases: 4. The CDR3 is 15 residues long. Germline CDR1 MNHNS, CDR2 SASEGT. The CDR3 protein is CASSKTGSSYNEQFF. As DNA, the CDR3 is TGTGCCAGCAGTAAGACAGGGAGCTCCTACAATGAGCAGTTCTTC.

This chain uses TRBV9 with TRBJ2-1, with no clear D. Germline-derived CDR1 and CDR2 are SGDLS and YYNGEE. V shed 3 bases and J shed 4 bases, with 11 bases lying between them. The CDR3 is 14 residues long. The CDR3 nucleotides read TGTGCCAGCAGCGGCAGCAGTTTATACAATGAGCAGTTCTTC. Amino acids: CASSGSSLYNEQFF. The complete variable domain, with remaining parts taken from reference TRBV9 and TRBJ2-1, reads DSGVTQTPKHLITATGQRVTLRCSPRSGDLSVYWYQQSLDQGLQFLIQYYNGEERAKGNILERFSAQQFPDLHSELNLSSLELGDSALYFCASSGSSLYNEQFFGPGTRLTVL.

To note about this clone: This sample includes further DNA sequences coding for the same CDR3. The V call is TRBV19, the J call TRBJ2-7; D is possibly TRBD2 (6 bases). The CDR3 length is 15 residues. CDR1 is LNHDA, CDR2 SQIVND, per germline (reference sequence). Trimming removed 2 bases at V and 0 bases at J, with 11 bases between. CDR3: CASSIRGISSYEQYF. CDR3 nucleotide sequence: TGTGCCAGTAGTATACGGGGGATAAGCTCCTACGAGCAGTACTTC.

This sequence joins TRBV2 and TRBJ2-7; 14 nucleotides line up with TRBD2. Looked up from germline, CDR1 is SNHLY and CDR2 is FYNNEI. The CDR3 is made up of 16 amino acids. J was trimmed by 3 bases and V by 6 bases; bases with no gene match: 7. The DNA of the CDR3 is TGTGCCAGCAGAGCCGGGACTAGCGGGAGTTACTACGAGCAGTACTTC. The encoded protein is CASRAGTSGSYYEQYF.

The chain joins TRBV19 to TRBJ2-1; 8 nucleotides agree with TRBD2. The CDR3 extends over 16 amino acids. Trimming removed 6 bases from V and 6 bases from J; junction bases left unmatched: 13. The germline V gene has CDR1 LNHDA and CDR2 SQIVND (reference sequence). The CDR3 bases are TGTGCCAGTAGCACGTTAGGTAGCGGGAACTTCAATGAGCAGTTCTTC. Translating gives CASSTLGSGNFNEQFF.

The V and J genes are TRBV9 and TRBJ2-1, with D possibly TRBD2 on 6 matching bases. Germline V gene sequence: CDR1 SGDLS, CDR2 YYNGEE. V was trimmed by 0 bases and J by 9 bases, leaving 19 bases between them. The CDR3 runs to 16 residues. CDR3 nucleotides: TGTGCCAGCAGCGTAGATGGCGGGACCCCTGCCCCTGAGCAGTTCTTC. Its translation is CASSVDGGTPAPEQFF. The whole variable domain, filled in from reference TRBV9 and TRBJ2-1, reads DSGVTQTPKHLITATGQRVTLRCSPRSGDLSVYWYQQSLDQGLQFLIQYYNGEERAKGNILERFSAQQFPDLHSELNLSSLELGDSALYFCASSVDGGTPAPEQFFGPGTRLTVL.

This chain joins TRBV7-6 and TRBJ2-3; possible D gene TRBD2, 6 bases. V dropped 1 base and J dropped 6 bases, with 11 bases sitting between them. In germline, CDR1 is SGHVS, CDR2 FNYEAQ. The CDR3 length is 14 residues. Written as DNA, the CDR3 is TGTGCCAGCAGCTTAGTCGGGAGAGGGGATACGCAGTATTTT. It specifies CASSLVGRGDTQYF.

The rearrangement links TRBV5-4 to TRBJ2-1; D assignment may be TRBD1 or TRBD2 (6 bases each). CDR3 length: 15 amino acids. V lost 0 bases, J lost 5 bases, and 12 bases lay in between. The germline CDR1 and CDR2 sequences are SGHNT and YYREEE (reference sequence). CDR3 amino acids: CASSLVGGTDNEQFF. As DNA, the CDR3 is TGTGCCAGCAGCTTGGTAGGGGGGACGGACAATGAGCAGTTCTTC.

This clone was found once. The chain combines TRBV7-3 with TRBJ2-2, with 8 bases lining up with TRBD2. CDR3 length: 16 amino acids. With 4 bases clipped from V and 2 bases from J, the junction kept 6 bases outside the gene matches. Germline loops: CDR1 SGHTA, CDR2 FQGTGA. The CDR3 spells CASSSAAGANTGELFF. The CDR3 DNA is TGTGCCAGCAGCTCAGCAGCGGGAGCAAACACCGGGGAGCTGTTTTTT.

J is TRBJ2-1 and V is TRBV5-6, with 12 positions matching TRBD1. Germline CDR1 and CDR2: SGHDT and YYEEEE. The CDR3 is made up of 15 amino acids. The trim removed 4 bases at V and 8 bases at J, leaving 7 bases unmatched. The CDR3 region is CASSPGTGGADEQFF. The CDR3 nucleotides are TGTGCCAGCAGCCCCGGGACAGGGGGCGCGGATGAGCAGTTCTTC.

The gene calls are TRBV7-9 and TRBJ1-2; 8 bases agree with TRBD1. Unmatched junction bases numbered 9, after V lost 4 bases and J lost 5 bases. The CDR3 length is 15 residues. Germline V CDR1 and CDR2: SEHNR, FQNEAQ (reference sequence). The CDR3 loop reads CASSSGVRGRYGYTF. CDR3 sequence (DNA): TGTGCCAGCAGCTCTGGGGTCAGGGGGCGGTATGGCTACACCTTC.

The table lists this clone with a count of one. At the DNA level, this CDR3 is encoded by other sequences in the same sample as well. CDR3 region: CASSLRDRGTDTQYF. For the CDR3, the DNA is TGTGCCAGCAGCTTGCGGGACAGGGGTACAGATACGCAGTATTTT. The V and J genes are TRBV5-6 and TRBJ2-3; 10 bases agree with TRBD1. Germline CDR1 is SGHDT and CDR2 is YYEEEE. V lost 1 base to trimming and J lost 3 bases; unmatched junction nucleotides: 2. The CDR3 is 15 amino acids.

A note on this clone: The same CDR3 arises from other DNA sequences in this sample as well. The chain links TRBV19 to TRBJ2-2; TRBD1 aligns across 7 bases. In germline, CDR1 is LNHDA, CDR2 SQIVND (reference sequence). There are 15 residues in the CDR3. V lost 4 bases, J lost 1 base, and 3 bases stayed unmatched. CDR3 coding DNA: TGTGCCAGTAGTACAAGACAGGGGAACACCGGGGAGCTGTTTTTT. Protein: CASSTRQGNTGELFF.

The chain employs TRBV5-1 and TRBJ1-6; D is possibly TRBD1 (5 bases). The CDR3 totals 16 residues. Trimming cost V 1 base and J 3 bases, with 11 bases left between them. Germline values: CDR1 SGHRS, CDR2 YFSETQ. The CDR3 nucleotides read TGCGCCAGCAGCTTGTTCCAGGGAAACTATAATTCACCCCTCCACTTT. It translates to CASSLFQGNYNSPLHF.

The CDR3: CASSTSGQPPYEQYF. The CDR3 bases are TGTGCCAGCAGTACCTCCGGACAGCCACCCTACGAGCAGTACTTC. The V call is TRBV28, the J call TRBJ2-7, with TRBD1 as a possible D gene (6 bases). CDR1 is MDHEN, CDR2 SYDVKM, per germline. The CDR3 covers 15 residues. Trimming shortened V by 5 bases and J by 2 bases, and 16 bases separated the two germline ends.

The chain employs TRBV7-3 and TRBJ1-2; unclear D gene. This CDR3 is 15 amino acids long. CDR1 SGHTA and CDR2 FQGTGA come from the germline V gene. The V end lost 5 bases, the J end lost 8 bases, and 21 bases lay between the germline ends. CDR3 in amino acids: CASSNPGLLPTGYTF. As DNA, the CDR3 is TGTGCCAGCAGCAACCCGGGCCTTCTCCCGACGGGCTACACCTTC.

The V gene is TRBV15, the J gene TRBJ2-7; D possibly corresponds to TRBD1 (6 bases). Germline V CDR1 and CDR2: LNHNV, YYDKDF (reference sequence). CDR3 length equals 15 residues. V was cut by 4 bases and J by 1 base, with 14 bases left in between. This CDR3 reads CATSTRRGGSYEQYF. In nucleotides, the CDR3 is TGTGCCACCAGCACCCGCCGAGGGGGATCCTACGAGCAGTACTTC. Full variable domain (rest looked up from reference TRBV15 and TRBJ2-7): DAMVIQNPRYQVTQFGKPVTLSCSQTLNHNVMYWYQQKSSQAPKLLFHYYDKDFNNEADTPDNFQSRRPNTSFCFLDIRSPGLGDTAMYLCATSTRRGGSYEQYFGPGTRLTVT.

The CDR3 sequence is CASSLGLAGGPTEQFF. The CDR3 DNA reads as TGTGCCAGCAGCTTAGGGCTAGCGGGAGGGCCCACTGAGCAGTTCTTC. J is TRBJ2-1 and V is TRBV11-3; 12 nucleotides match TRBD2. Germline trimming cut 1 base from V and 9 bases from J; bases unmatched to any gene: 7. This CDR3 spans 16 amino acids. Germline V gene lookup returns CDR1 SGHNT and CDR2 YENEEA.

This clone was picked up one time. The chain uses TRBV9 and TRBJ1-4; perhaps TRBD1 as D (5 bases). Germline CDR1 is SGDLS and CDR2 is YYNGEE. Trimming pared 0 bases from V and 3 bases from J, leaving 9 bases between. The CDR3 totals 15 residues. The CDR3 DNA follows: TGTGCCAGCAGCGTAGACCGGGGCGCTAATGAAAAACTGTTTTTT. Encoded protein: CASSVDRGANEKLFF.

The V gene is TRBV4-3, the J gene TRBJ2-2; D may be TRBD1 or TRBD2 (6 bases each). This CDR3 contains 14 residues. CDR1 and CDR2 (germline): LGHNA, YSLEER. Trimming cost V 5 bases and J 1 base, with 8 bases left between them. The CDR3 DNA reads TGCGCCAGCAGCGGGGGGCGGAACACCGGGGAGCTGTTTTTT. It encodes CASSGGRNTGELFF.

The CDR3 region has the DNA TGTGCCAGCAGGAGGACTAGCGGGCTCACAGATACGCAGTATTTT. It codes for CASRRTSGLTDTQYF. The rearrangement links TRBV2 to TRBJ2-3; TRBD2 agrees at 11 bases. Germline V lookup: CDR1 SNHLY, CDR2 FYNNEI. CDR3 size: 15 residues. Trimming cost V 6 bases and J 2 bases; bases outside gene matches: 4.